This note documents a single TCR beta chain sequence. Its cognate antigen is unknown. Each sample had at least 6 million PBMCs isolated. The CDR3 sequence is 17 residues long. A second PCR, run for about 7 to 11 cycles, used a sample-barcoded 5' primer plus a J-beta primer mix. There were at least 2.5 million CDR3-containing paired-end reads obtained from each sample. TCRdb reprocessed the 5' RACE reads with MiXCR, giving one entry per CDR3 protein. The sample lists about 900,000 distinct CDR3 sequences; around 68% were seen once. This entry is derived from a study of blood T cells in healthy people across ages. Study-level results: Using unsorted PBMCs precluded a conclusive naive versus antigen-experienced comparison.

The sample consisted of blood. The chain is built from TRBV21-1 and TRBJ2-7; the tabulated D call, TRBD1, remains unverified against the DNA. TRBV21-1 is noted as a pseudogene. This receptor was obtained from a man aged 30-40 years in good health. The CDR3 sequence: CASSKAIATEANYEQYF. CDR3 nucleotide sequence: TGTGCCAGCAGCAAAGCCATAGCGACAGAAGCTAACTACGAGCAGTACTTC.